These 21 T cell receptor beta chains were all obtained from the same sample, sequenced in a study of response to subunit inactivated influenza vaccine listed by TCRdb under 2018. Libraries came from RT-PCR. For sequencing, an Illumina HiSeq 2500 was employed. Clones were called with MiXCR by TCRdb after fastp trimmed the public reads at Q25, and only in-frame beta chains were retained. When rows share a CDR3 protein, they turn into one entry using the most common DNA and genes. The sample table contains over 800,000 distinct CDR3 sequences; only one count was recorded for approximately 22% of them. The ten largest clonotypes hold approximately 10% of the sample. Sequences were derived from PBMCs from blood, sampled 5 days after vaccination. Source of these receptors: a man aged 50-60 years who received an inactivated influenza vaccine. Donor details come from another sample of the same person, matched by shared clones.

The CDR3 loop is CATSRDVGIIYEQYF. The DNA of the CDR3 is TGTGCCACCAGCAGAGATGTTGGAATTATCTACGAGCAGTACTTC. The chain links TRBV15 to TRBJ2-7; D remains unclear. Germline lookup yields CDR1 LNHNV and CDR2 YYDKDF (reference sequence). This CDR3 is 15 amino acids long. V lost 0 bases, J lost 3 bases, and 12 bases lay in between.

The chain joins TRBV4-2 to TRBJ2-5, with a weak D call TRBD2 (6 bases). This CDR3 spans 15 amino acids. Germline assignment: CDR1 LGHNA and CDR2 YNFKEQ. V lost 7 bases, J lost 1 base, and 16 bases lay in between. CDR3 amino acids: CASTRTAGSQETQYF. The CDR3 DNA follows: TGTGCCAGCACCCGCACCGCGGGGAGCCAAGAGACCCAGTACTTC.

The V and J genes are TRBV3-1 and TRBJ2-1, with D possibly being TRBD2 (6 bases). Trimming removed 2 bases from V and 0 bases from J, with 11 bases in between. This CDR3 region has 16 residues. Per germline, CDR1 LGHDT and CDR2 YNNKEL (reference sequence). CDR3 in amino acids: CASSQWDGSSYNEQFF. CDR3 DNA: TGTGCCAGCAGCCAATGGGACGGGAGCTCCTACAATGAGCAGTTCTTC.

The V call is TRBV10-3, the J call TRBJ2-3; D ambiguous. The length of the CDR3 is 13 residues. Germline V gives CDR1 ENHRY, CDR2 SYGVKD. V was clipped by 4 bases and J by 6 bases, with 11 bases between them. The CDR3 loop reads CAISVPSRDTQYF. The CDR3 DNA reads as TGTGCCATCAGTGTCCCCTCTAGGGATACGCAGTATTTT.

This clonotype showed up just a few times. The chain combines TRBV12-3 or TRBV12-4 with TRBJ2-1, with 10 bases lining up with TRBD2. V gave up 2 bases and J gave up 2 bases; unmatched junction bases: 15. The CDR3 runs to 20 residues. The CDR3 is CASSLLKGLAGVGTYNEQFF. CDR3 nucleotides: TGTGCCAGCAGTTTATTAAAGGGGCTAGCGGGAGTTGGAACCTACAATGAGCAGTTCTTC.

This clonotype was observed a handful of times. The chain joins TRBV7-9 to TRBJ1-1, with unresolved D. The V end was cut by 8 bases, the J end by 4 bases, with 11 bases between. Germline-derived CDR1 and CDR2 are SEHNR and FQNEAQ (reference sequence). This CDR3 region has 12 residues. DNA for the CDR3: TGTGCCAGCGGCGATATATCCACTGAAGCTTTCTTT. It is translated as CASGDISTEAFF. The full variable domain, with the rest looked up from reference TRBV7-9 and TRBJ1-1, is DTGVSQNPRHKITKRGQNVTFRCDPISEHNRLYWYRQTLGQGPEFLTYFQNEAQLEKSRLLSDRFSAERPKGSFSTLEIQRTEQGDSAMYLCASGDISTEAFFGQGTRLTVV.

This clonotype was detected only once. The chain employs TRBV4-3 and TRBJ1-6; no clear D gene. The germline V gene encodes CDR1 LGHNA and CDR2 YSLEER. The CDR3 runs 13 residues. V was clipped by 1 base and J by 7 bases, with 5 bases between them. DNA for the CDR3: TGCGCCAGCAGCCAAGTAGTAAATTCACCCCTCCACTTT. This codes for CASSQVVNSPLHF.

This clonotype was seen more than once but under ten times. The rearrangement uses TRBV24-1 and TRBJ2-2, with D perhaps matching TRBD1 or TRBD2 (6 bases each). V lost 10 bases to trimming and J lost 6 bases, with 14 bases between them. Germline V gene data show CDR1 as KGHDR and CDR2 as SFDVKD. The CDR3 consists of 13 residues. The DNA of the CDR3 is TGTGCCACGAGAACGGGGGCTTCCGGGGAGCTGTTTTTT. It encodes CATRTGASGELFF.

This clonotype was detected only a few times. The CDR3 is CASSLVRAGVDTQYF. CDR3 in DNA: TGTGCCAGCAGCTTAGTCCGGGCGGGGGTAGATACGCAGTATTTT. J is TRBJ2-3 and V is TRBV7-2, with 7 positions matching TRBD2. J was trimmed by 5 bases and V by 1 base; bases with no gene match: 6. This CDR3 region has 15 residues. Germline values: CDR1 SGHTA, CDR2 FQGNSA.

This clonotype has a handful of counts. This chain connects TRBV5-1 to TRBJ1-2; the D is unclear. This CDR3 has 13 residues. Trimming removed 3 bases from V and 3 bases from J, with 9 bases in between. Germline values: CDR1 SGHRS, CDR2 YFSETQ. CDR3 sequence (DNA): TGCGCCAGCAGCTCTTTCGCAGACTATGGCTACACCTTC. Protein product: CASSSFADYGYTF.

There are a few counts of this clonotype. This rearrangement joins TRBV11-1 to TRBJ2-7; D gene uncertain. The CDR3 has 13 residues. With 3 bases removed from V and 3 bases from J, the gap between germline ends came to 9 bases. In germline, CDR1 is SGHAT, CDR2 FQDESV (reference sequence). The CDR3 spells CASSFLQGYEQYF. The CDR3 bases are TGTGCCAGCAGCTTTCTTCAAGGCTACGAGCAGTACTTC.

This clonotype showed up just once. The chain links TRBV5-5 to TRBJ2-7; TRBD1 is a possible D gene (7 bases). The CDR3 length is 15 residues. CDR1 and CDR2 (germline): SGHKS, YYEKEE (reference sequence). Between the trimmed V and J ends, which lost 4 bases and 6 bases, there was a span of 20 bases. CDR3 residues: CASSPQGTGGGEQYF. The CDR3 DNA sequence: TGTGCCAGCAGCCCACAGGGGACCGGGGGTGGCGAGCAGTACTTC.

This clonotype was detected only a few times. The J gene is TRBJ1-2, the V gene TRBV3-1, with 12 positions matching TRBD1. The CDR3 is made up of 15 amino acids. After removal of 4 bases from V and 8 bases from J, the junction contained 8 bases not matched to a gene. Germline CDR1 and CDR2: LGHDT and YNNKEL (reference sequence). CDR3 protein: CASSPGQGARGGYTF. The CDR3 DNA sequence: TGTGCCAGCAGCCCGGGACAGGGGGCGAGGGGCGGCTACACCTTC.

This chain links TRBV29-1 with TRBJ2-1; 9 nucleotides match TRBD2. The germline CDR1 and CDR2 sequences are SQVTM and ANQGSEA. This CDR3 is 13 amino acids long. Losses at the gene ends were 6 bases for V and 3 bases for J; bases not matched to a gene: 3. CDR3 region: CSVRGGRYNEQFF. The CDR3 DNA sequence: TGCAGCGTGCGGGGGGGCCGCTACAATGAGCAGTTCTTC.

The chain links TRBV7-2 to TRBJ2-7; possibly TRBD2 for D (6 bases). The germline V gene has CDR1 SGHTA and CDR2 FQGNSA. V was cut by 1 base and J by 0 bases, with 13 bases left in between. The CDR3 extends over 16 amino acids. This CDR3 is CASSLVGGPSSYEQYF. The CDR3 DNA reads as TGTGCCAGCAGCTTAGTTGGAGGGCCAAGCTCCTACGAGCAGTACTTC.

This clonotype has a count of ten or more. CDR3 loop: CASSQDSGGGLDTQYF. Here the CDR3 DNA reads TGCGCCAGCAGCCAAGATTCAGGCGGGGGGCTCGATACGCAGTATTTT. V is TRBV4-1 and J is TRBJ2-3, with 8 nucleotides matching TRBD2. The CDR3 runs to 16 residues. Looked up from germline, CDR1 is MGHRA and CDR2 is YSYEKL. The J segment lost 6 bases and the V segment lost 0 bases, leaving 8 bases of the junction unmatched.

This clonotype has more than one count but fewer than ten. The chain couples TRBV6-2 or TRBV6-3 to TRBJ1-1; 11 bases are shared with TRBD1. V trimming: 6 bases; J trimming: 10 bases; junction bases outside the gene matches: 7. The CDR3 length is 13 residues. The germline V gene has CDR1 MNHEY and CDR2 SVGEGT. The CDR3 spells CASRWTGGAPAFF. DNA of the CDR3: TGTGCCAGCAGATGGACAGGGGGCGCACCAGCTTTCTTT.

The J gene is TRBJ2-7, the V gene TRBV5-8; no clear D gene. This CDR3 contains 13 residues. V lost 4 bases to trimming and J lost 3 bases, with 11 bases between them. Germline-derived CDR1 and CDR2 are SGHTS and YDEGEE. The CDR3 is CASSLTNYYEQYF. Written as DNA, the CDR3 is TGTGCCAGCAGCCTGACAAATTACTACGAGCAGTACTTC.

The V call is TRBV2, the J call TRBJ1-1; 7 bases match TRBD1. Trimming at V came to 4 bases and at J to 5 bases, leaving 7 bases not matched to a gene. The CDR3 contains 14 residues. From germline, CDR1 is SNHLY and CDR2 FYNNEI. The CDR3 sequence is CASSVTGVGTEAFF. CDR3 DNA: TGTGCCAGCAGTGTTACAGGGGTTGGGACTGAAGCTTTCTTT.

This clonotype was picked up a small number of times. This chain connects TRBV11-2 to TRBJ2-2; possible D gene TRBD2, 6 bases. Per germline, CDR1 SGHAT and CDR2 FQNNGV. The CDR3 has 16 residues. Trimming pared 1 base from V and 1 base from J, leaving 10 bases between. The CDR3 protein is CASSLVGTENTGELFF. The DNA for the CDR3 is TGTGCCAGCAGCTTAGTGGGGACTGAGAACACCGGGGAGCTGTTTTTT.

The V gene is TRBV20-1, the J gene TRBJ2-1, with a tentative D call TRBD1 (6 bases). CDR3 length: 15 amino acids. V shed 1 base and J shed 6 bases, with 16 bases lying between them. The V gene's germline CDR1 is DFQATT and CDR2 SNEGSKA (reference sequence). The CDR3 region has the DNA TGCAGTGCTAGAGTTCTTCGGACAGCGAGCAATGAGCAGTTCTTC. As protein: CSARVLRTASNEQFF.